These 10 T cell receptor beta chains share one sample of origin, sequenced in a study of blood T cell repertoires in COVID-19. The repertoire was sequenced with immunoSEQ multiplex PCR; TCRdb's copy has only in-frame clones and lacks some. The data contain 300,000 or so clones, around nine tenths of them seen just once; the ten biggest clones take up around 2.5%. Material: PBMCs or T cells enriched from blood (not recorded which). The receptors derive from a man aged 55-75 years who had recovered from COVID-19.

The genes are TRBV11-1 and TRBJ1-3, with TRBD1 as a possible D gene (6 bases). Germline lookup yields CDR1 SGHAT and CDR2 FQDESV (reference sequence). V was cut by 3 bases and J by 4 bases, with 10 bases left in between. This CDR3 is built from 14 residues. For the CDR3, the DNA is TGTGCCAGCAGCTTCGGGACACTGGGAAACACCATATATTTT. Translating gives CASSFGTLGNTIYF. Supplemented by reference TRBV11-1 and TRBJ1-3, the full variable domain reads EAEVAQSPRYKITEKSQAVAFWCDPISGHATLYWYRQILGQGPELLVQFQDESVVDDSQLPKDRFSAERLKGVDSTLKIQPAELGDSAMYLCASSFGTLGNTIYFGEGSWLTVV.

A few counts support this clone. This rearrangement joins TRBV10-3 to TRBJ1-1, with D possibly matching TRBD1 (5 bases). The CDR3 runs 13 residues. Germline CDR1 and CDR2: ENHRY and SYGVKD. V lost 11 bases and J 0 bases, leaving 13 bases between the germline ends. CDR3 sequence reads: CASGGGLNTEAFF. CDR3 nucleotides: TGTGCCTCCGGGGGAGGTTTGAACACTGAAGCTTTCTTT.

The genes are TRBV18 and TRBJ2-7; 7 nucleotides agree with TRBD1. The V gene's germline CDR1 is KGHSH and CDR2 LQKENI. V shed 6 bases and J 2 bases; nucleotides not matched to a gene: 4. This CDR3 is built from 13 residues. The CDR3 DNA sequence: TGTGCCAGCTCTGACAGGGACACCTACGAGCAGTACTTC. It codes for CASSDRDTYEQYF.

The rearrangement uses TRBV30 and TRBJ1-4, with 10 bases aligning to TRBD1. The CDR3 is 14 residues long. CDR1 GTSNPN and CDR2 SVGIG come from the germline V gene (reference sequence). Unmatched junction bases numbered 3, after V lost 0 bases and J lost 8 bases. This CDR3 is CAWSVGTGEEKLFF. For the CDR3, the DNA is TGTGCCTGGAGTGTAGGGACAGGGGAAGAAAAACTGTTTTTT.

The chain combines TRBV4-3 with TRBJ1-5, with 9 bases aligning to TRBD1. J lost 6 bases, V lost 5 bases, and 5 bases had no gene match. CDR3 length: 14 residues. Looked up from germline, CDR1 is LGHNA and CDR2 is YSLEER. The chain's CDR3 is CASSSGTGIQPQHF. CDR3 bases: TGCGCCAGCAGCTCCGGGACAGGGATTCAGCCCCAGCATTTT.

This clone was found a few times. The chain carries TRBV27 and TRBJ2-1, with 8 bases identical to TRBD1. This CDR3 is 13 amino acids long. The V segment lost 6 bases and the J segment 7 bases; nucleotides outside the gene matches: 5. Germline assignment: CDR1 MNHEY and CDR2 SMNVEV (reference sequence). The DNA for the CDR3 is TGTGCCAGCAGGCGGACAGGGTCGAATGAGCAGTTCTTC. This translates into CASRRTGSNEQFF.

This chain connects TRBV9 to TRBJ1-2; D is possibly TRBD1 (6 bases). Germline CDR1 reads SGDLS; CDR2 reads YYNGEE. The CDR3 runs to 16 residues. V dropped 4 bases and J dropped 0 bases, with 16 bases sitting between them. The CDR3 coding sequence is TGTGCCAGCAGCAACGTACGGGGGGCGGCTAACTATGGCTACACCTTC. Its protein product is CASSNVRGAANYGYTF.

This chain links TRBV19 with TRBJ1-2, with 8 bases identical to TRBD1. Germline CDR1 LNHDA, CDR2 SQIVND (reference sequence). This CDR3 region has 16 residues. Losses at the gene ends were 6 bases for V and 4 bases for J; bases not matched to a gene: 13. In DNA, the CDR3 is TGTGCCAGTAGAACTATTGACAGGGGTGTGGGCTATGGCTACACCTTC. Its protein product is CASRTIDRGVGYGYTF.

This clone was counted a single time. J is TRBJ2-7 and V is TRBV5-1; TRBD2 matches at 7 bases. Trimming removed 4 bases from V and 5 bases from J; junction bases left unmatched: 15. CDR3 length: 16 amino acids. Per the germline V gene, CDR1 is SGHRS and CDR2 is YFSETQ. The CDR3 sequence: CASSPSARRGGDEQYF. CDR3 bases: TGCGCCAGCAGCCCATCGGCTAGGAGGGGAGGGGACGAGCAGTACTTC.

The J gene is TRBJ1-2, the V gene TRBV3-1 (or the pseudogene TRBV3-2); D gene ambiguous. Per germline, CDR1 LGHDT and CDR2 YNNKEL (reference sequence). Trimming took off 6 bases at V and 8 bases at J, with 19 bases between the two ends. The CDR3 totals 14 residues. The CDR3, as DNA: TGTGCCAGCAGATACGACGGAAACGACGGGGGCTACACCTTC. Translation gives CASRYDGNDGGYTF.